The next 27 T cell receptor beta chains were all read from a single sample in a study of response to subunit inactivated influenza vaccine. TCRdb reanalysed the RT-PCR reads using MiXCR and keeps one entry per CDR3 protein. The top ten clones hold about 2.8% of a sample with just under 550,000 distinct CDR3 sequences, around 25% of them seen once. These same records also appear under a second study, on T cells expressing NK-cell markers. From that report: UMIs were included in TCR beta cDNA generated by 5'RACE template switching.

This sample comprised CD4+ T cells sorted from PBMCs, obtained roughly 12 days after vaccination. These receptors originate from a man aged 45-65 years who received an inactivated influenza vaccine.

This clonotype was detected a few times. This rearrangement joins TRBV5-1 to TRBJ2-2; 8 bases are shared with TRBD1. The V segment lost 6 bases and the J segment 0 bases; nucleotides outside the gene matches: 7. The CDR3 contains 16 residues. Germline V gene sequence: CDR1 SGHRS, CDR2 YFSETQ. The CDR3 nucleotides read TGCGCCAGCACGACAGGGGCCACTGCGAACACCGGGGAGCTGTTTTTT. This encodes CASTTGATANTGELFF.

The chain uses TRBV7-2 and TRBJ2-7, with 10 bases matching TRBD1. The CDR3 runs to 17 residues. Germline CDR1 is SGHTA and CDR2 is FQGNSA. V lost 2 bases to trimming and J lost 6 bases; unmatched junction nucleotides: 13. CDR3 amino acids: CASSLYFLGQGISEQYF. DNA of the CDR3: TGTGCCAGCAGCTTATACTTTCTGGGACAGGGGATCTCCGAGCAGTACTTC.

This clonotype was observed many times. This rearrangement joins TRBV30 to TRBJ2-1, with TRBD1 identical over 8 bases. The ends lost 3 bases at V and 4 bases at J; junction bases unmatched: 8. The CDR3 contains 15 residues. Germline CDR1 and CDR2: GTSNPN and SVGIG (reference sequence). The CDR3, as DNA: TGTGCCTGGAGGGCGACAGGGGACGGATACAATGAGCAGTTCTTC. Amino acids: CAWRATGDGYNEQFF. The full variable domain, completed using reference TRBV30 and TRBJ2-1, is SQTIHQWPATLVQPVGSPLSLECTVEGTSNPNLYWYRQAAGRGLQLLFYSVGIGQISSEVPQNLSASRPQDRQFILSSKKLLLSDSGFYLCAWRATGDGYNEQFFGPGTRLTVL.

This clonotype has only a few counts. The chain carries TRBV27 and TRBJ1-1; the match to TRBD1 covers 7 bases. Trimming cost V 6 bases and J 2 bases; bases outside gene matches: 9. The CDR3 extends over 15 amino acids. CDR1 and CDR2 from the germline V gene are MNHEY and SMNVEV (reference sequence). The CDR3 reads CASRLEGTVNTEAFF. The CDR3 DNA follows: TGTGCCAGCAGATTGGAAGGGACAGTTAACACTGAAGCTTTCTTT.

This clonotype was counted a few times. This rearrangement joins TRBV5-1 to TRBJ2-3; TRBD1 matches at 10 bases. The junction had 10 bases not matched to a gene; V was cut back by 4 bases and J by 5 bases. Germline V gene lookup returns CDR1 SGHRS and CDR2 YFSETQ. This CDR3 is built from 16 residues. DNA for the CDR3: TGCGCCAGCAGCCAACGTGACAGGGGGCATGGAGATACGCAGTATTTT. The encoded protein is CASSQRDRGHGDTQYF.

The J gene is TRBJ2-7, the V gene TRBV7-2; no firm D call. In germline, CDR1 is SGHTA, CDR2 FQGNSA. The CDR3 totals 16 residues. With 1 base removed from V and 1 base from J, the gap between germline ends came to 14 bases. The CDR3 DNA reads as TGTGCCAGCAGCTTAGGTGCGGCGGCTTTATCCTACGAGCAGTACTTC. Residues: CASSLGAAALSYEQYF.

The chain has TRBV29-1 and TRBJ2-1; the match to TRBD1 covers 8 bases. The CDR3 runs 13 residues. Germline assignment: CDR1 SQVTM and CDR2 ANQGSEA. Unmatched junction bases numbered 6, after V lost 7 bases and J lost 4 bases. CDR3 in DNA: TGCAGCGGAGGGACAGGCCCGTACAATGAGCAGTTCTTC. This translates into CSGGTGPYNEQFF.

In its sample, this clonotype was seen a few times. V usage is TRBV4-2 and J usage is TRBJ2-7, with 9 positions matching TRBD2. The junction had 7 bases not matched to a gene; V was cut back by 3 bases and J by 4 bases. CDR1 LGHNA and CDR2 YNFKEQ come from the germline V gene. The CDR3 length is 15 residues. The CDR3 sequence is CASSQELTSGYEQYF. The CDR3 region has the DNA TGTGCCAGCAGCCAGGAGTTGACTAGCGGTTACGAGCAGTACTTC.

This clonotype has just a few counts. This rearrangement joins TRBV3-1 to TRBJ2-1; D is unclear. V was cut by 6 bases and J by 1 base, with 10 bases left in between. Germline assignment: CDR1 LGHDT and CDR2 YNNKEL (reference sequence). The CDR3 runs 14 residues. For the CDR3, the DNA is TGTGCCAGCAGAAGGAGTGGATCCTACAATGAGCAGTTCTTC. Translated: CASRRSGSYNEQFF.

This clonotype was counted only a few times. This chain connects TRBV7-2 to TRBJ2-1, with D perhaps being TRBD1 or TRBD2 (5 bases each). V was clipped by 5 bases and J by 9 bases, with 14 bases between them. CDR1 is SGHTA and CDR2 is FQGNSA in the germline V gene. This CDR3 spans 13 amino acids. The CDR3 coding sequence is TGTGCCAGCAGCCTTCTGACCGGGGCTGAGCAGTTCTTC. Translating it yields CASSLLTGAEQFF.

The chain employs TRBV6-2 or TRBV6-3 and TRBJ2-1; 8 bases align to TRBD2. The junction had 20 bases not matched to a gene; V was cut back by 11 bases and J by 8 bases. Germline CDR1 and CDR2: MNHEY and SVGEGT. The CDR3 is 16 amino acids. The CDR3 loop is CAGGGTPTGGPYEQFF. The CDR3 DNA sequence: TGTGCCGGCGGGGGGACACCGACGGGAGGGCCTTATGAGCAGTTCTTC.

This clonotype was detected only a few times. This chain uses TRBV5-5 with TRBJ1-2; no clear D gene. This CDR3 comprises 16 residues. Trimming took off 0 bases at V and 6 bases at J, with 18 bases between the two ends. Germline-derived CDR1 and CDR2 are SGHKS and YYEKEE (reference sequence). CDR3 DNA: TGTGCCAGCAGCTTGGAGCGTGCGGGAATTAGAAATGGCTACACCTTC. This gives the protein CASSLERAGIRNGYTF.

The chain has TRBV7-2 and TRBJ1-1, with D possibly TRBD1 on 5 matching bases. CDR3 length equals 14 residues. Germline V gene lookup returns CDR1 SGHTA and CDR2 FQGNSA. The V and J ends lost 5 bases and 1 base respectively, with 11 bases between them. CDR3 residues: CASSPVGGNTEAFF. The CDR3 DNA reads as TGTGCCAGCAGCCCAGTCGGGGGGAACACTGAAGCTTTCTTT.

V gene TRBV24-1 combines with J gene TRBJ1-2; tentatively, D is TRBD1 (6 bases). The CDR3 has 16 residues. The V end was cut by 2 bases, the J end by 2 bases, with 14 bases between. Germline CDR1 KGHDR, CDR2 SFDVKD. The chain's CDR3 is CATSDSILGQNYGYTF. In DNA, the CDR3 is TGTGCCACCAGTGATTCTATCCTTGGACAGAACTATGGCTACACCTTC.

J is TRBJ2-1 and V is TRBV11-2, with 10 bases that match TRBD2. V gave up 7 bases and J gave up 4 bases; unmatched junction bases: 7. Germline V CDR1 and CDR2: SGHAT, FQNNGV. The CDR3 is 15 amino acids. Here the CDR3 DNA reads TGTGCCAGCACCGAAATAGCGGGAGGTTACAATGAGCAGTTCTTC. This codes for CASTEIAGGYNEQFF.

The chain has TRBV6-9 and TRBJ2-5; D is uncertain. Germline lookup yields CDR1 MNHGY and CDR2 SVAAGI. There are 16 residues in the CDR3. Trimming took off 0 bases at V and 5 bases at J, with 16 bases between the two ends. As DNA, the CDR3 is TGTGCCAGCAGTTATTCGCTGTACAGCCCCGGTGAGACCCAGTACTTC. Translation gives CASSYSLYSPGETQYF.

The chain recombines TRBV10-3 with TRBJ2-1; TRBD2 agrees at 11 bases. The CDR3 length is 14 residues. Germline CDR1 and CDR2: ENHRY and SYGVKD. Trimming cost V 10 bases and J 4 bases; bases outside gene matches: 6. The CDR3 here is CATGTSGDYNEQFF. As DNA, the CDR3 is TGTGCCACCGGGACTAGCGGAGATTACAATGAGCAGTTCTTC.

This clonotype was observed a few times. This chain links TRBV14 with TRBJ1-2; 8 bases fit TRBD1. After removal of 2 bases from V and 0 bases from J, the junction contained 2 bases not matched to a gene. This CDR3 has 15 amino acids. CDR1 is SGHDN and CDR2 is FVKESK in the germline V gene. The CDR3 coding sequence is TGTGCCAGCAGCCAACAGGGGGCAACTAACTATGGCTACACCTTC. As protein: CASSQQGATNYGYTF.

The genes are TRBV5-6 and TRBJ1-2, with TRBD1 matching over 7 bases. V was pared by 2 bases and J by 10 bases, with 8 bases of the junction left unmatched. CDR1 is SGHDT and CDR2 is YYEEEE in the germline V gene. There are 13 residues in the CDR3. The CDR3 DNA reads TGTGCCAGCAGCTTCGGCAGGGGGTTCGACTACACCTTC. This codes for CASSFGRGFDYTF.

On this clonotype itself: The junction departs from germline at one end; a sequencing error may be responsible. This chain connects TRBV2 to TRBJ2-1; D remains unclear. The CDR3 consists of 11 residues. Germline V gene data show CDR1 as SNHLY and CDR2 as FYNNEI. In DNA, the CDR3 is TGTGCCACCGCATCTTACAATGAGCTGTTCTTC. Translating gives CATASYNELFF.

The sample holds a few counts of this clonotype. The chain carries TRBV10-3 and TRBJ2-7, with D possibly called TRBD1 or TRBD2 (6 bases each). Germline loops: CDR1 ENHRY, CDR2 SYGVKD. The CDR3 extends over 14 amino acids. Trimming shortened V by 4 bases and J by 3 bases, and 13 bases separated the two germline ends. CDR3 in amino acids: CAISVGGQHYEQYF. CDR3 nucleotide sequence: TGTGCCATCAGTGTAGGGGGGCAACACTACGAGCAGTACTTC.

Many counts were recorded for this clonotype. The chain employs TRBV7-2 and TRBJ1-4, with D perhaps matching TRBD1 (5 bases). With 0 bases removed from V and 7 bases from J, the gap between germline ends came to 12 bases. CDR3 length: 15 amino acids. Germline assignment: CDR1 SGHTA and CDR2 FQGNSA. The CDR3 nucleotides are TGTGCCAGCAGCTTAGCCCCTCGGGGCCTTGAAAAACTGTTTTTT. This codes for CASSLAPRGLEKLFF.

The chain is built from TRBV15 and TRBJ1-6; D is unclear. The germline gives CDR1 LNHNV, CDR2 YYDKDF (reference sequence). The CDR3 is 15 amino acids. Trimming stripped 0 bases from V and 8 bases from J, with 11 bases between. The DNA for the CDR3 is TGTGCCACCAGCAGAGACACCAAGCGGGATTCACCCCTCCACTTT. As protein: CATSRDTKRDSPLHF.

This chain connects TRBV7-9 to TRBJ2-1; perhaps TRBD1 as D (5 bases). CDR3 length: 16 residues. CDR1 SEHNR and CDR2 FQNEAQ come from the germline V gene (reference sequence). Trimming stripped 1 base from V and 4 bases from J, with 14 bases between. DNA for the CDR3: TGTGCCAGCAGCTTAGGAGCAGGGCAGGGATACAATGAGCAGTTCTTC. Translating it yields CASSLGAGQGYNEQFF.

This clonotype was detected a few times. This sequence joins TRBV5-1 and TRBJ1-1; possibly TRBD1 for D (5 bases). Germline V gene sequence: CDR1 SGHRS, CDR2 YFSETQ. This CDR3 has 14 amino acids. V lost 3 bases and J 3 bases, leaving 12 bases between the germline ends. This CDR3 is CASSSFGGDTEAFF. CDR3 nucleotide sequence: TGCGCCAGCAGCTCGTTTGGGGGAGACACTGAAGCTTTCTTT.

This clonotype appeared a few times. The chain couples TRBV6-5 to TRBJ1-6; TRBD1 is a possible D gene (5 bases). Trimming removed 0 bases at V and 6 bases at J, with 12 bases between. The CDR3 is made up of 16 amino acids. Germline values: CDR1 MNHEY, CDR2 SVGAGI. The CDR3 region has the DNA TGTGCCAGCAGTTACTCGACGGGGGGTTTTAATTCACCCCTCCACTTT. Its protein product is CASSYSTGGFNSPLHF.

The gene calls are TRBV12-3 or TRBV12-4 and TRBJ2-3; D is uncertain. This CDR3 comprises 14 residues. V gave up 6 bases and J gave up 0 bases, with 10 bases separating them. CDR3 amino acids: CASSPFSSTDTQYF. The CDR3 nucleotides are TGTGCCAGCAGCCCCTTCTCTAGCACAGATACGCAGTATTTT.